This T cell receptor (beta chain) was sequenced in a study of cytomegalovirus exposure and HLA in healthy donors. Study-level results: Presence/absence analyses rested on an assumption that sequencing depth was roughly uniform across donors.

PCR involved 60 Vbeta and 13 Jbeta primers. Libraries were prepared by immunoSEQ multiplex PCR; TCRdb keeps only in-frame clonotypes and omits some of them. This table has around 160,000 clones, 80% to 85% appearing once. As regards this clone: Its specificity is unknown.

The sample comprised PBMCs. This TCR derives from a middle-aged man in good health and CMV-seropositive.

CDR3 loop: CASSLVGQNYGYTF. CDR3 nucleotide sequence: TGTGCCAGCAGCTTGGTTGGTCAGAACTATGGCTACACCTTC. J is TRBJ1-2 and V is TRBV5-6, with no clear D. CDR1 and CDR2 from the germline V gene are SGHDT and YYEEEE. The CDR3 length is 14 residues. Trimming cost V 0 bases and J 2 bases, with 8 bases left between them.